This paragraph covers one TCR beta chain sequence. Its antigen is not known. Separate from the approximately 700-subject first cohort was the approximately 120-subject validation cohort, to which the donors belonged. The sample is drawn from a study of cytomegalovirus exposure and HLA in healthy donors. For the study at large: The 120 or so validation repertoires and the roughly 700 first-cohort repertoires shared a platform, a later analysis reported.

Generated by immunoSEQ multiplex PCR, the TCRdb table keeps only in-frame clones and is missing some. The table lists fewer than 200,000 clones, around 86% of them singletons. Findings and caveats of the study: Many donors shared some public TCRs, even though most TCR sequences were rare. Subsequent analysis of the approximately 120 validation repertoires found a tendency for first-cohort TCR clusters to co-occur.

Trimming left V 0 bases short and J 2 bases short, with 11 bases between. Germline V gene lookup returns CDR1 MNHEY and CDR2 SMNVEV (reference sequence). This CDR3 comprises 16 residues. The V call is TRBV27, the J call TRBJ2-1; D gene unclear. This receptor was identified in a man younger than 45 in good health and CMV-seropositive. The sample consisted of PBMCs. CDR3 coding DNA: TGTGCCAGCAGTTTATCCTGGATCCTGACCTACAATGAGCAGTTCTTC. It is translated as CASSLSWILTYNEQFF.